Listed below are T cell receptor beta chains from one sample, sequenced in a study of long-term antiretroviral therapy in people with HIV. The repertoire was sequenced with immunoSEQ multiplex PCR; TCRdb's copy has only in-frame clones and lacks some. The table has about 20,000 clones, roughly 92% seen once. Specimen: unsorted PBMCs, collected 4.4 years after starting antiretroviral therapy. The source of these receptors is a woman between 45 and 60 years old with HIV. Each CDR3 is given with its conserved first and last residue. The D gene is left open where the match is weak. The listing skips clone size in some rows; elsewhere it reads once, few, many or a size class.

v_gene: TRBV5-1
j_gene: TRBJ2-1
abundance: -
d_gene: -
CDR3aa: CASRRQPNNEQFF
CDR3nt: TGCGCCAGCCGACGACAGCCAAACAATGAGCAGTTCTTC

v_gene: TRBV6-5
j_gene: TRBJ1-1
abundance: -
d_gene: -
CDR3aa: CASSPPERTEAFF
CDR3nt: TGTGCCAGCAGTCCTCCCGAAAGGACTGAAGCTTTCTTT

v_gene: TRBV30
j_gene: TRBJ2-7
abundance: -
d_gene: TRBD1
CDR3aa: CAWSVRAPGQVAYEQYF
CDR3nt: TGTGCCTGGAGTGTAAGGGCACCGGGACAGGTTGCCTACGAGCAGTACTTC

v_gene: TRBV11-3
j_gene: TRBJ2-2
abundance: once
d_gene: -
CDR3aa: CASSSSGPQNTGELFF
CDR3nt: TGTGCCAGCAGCTCATCGGGACCTCAGAACACCGGGGAGCTGTTTTTT

v_gene: TRBV2
j_gene: TRBJ1-5
abundance: -
d_gene: -
CDR3aa: CASKERMSNQPQHF
CDR3nt: TGTGCCAGCAAGGAGAGGATGAGCAATCAGCCCCAGCATTTT

v_gene: TRBV5-4
j_gene: TRBJ2-5
abundance: -
d_gene: -
CDR3aa: CASSSPTRGGGPGETQYF
CDR3nt: TGTGCCAGCAGCTCACCGACGAGGGGCGGGGGCCCAGGAGAGACCCAGTACTTC

v_gene: TRBV10-2
j_gene: TRBJ2-3
abundance: -
d_gene: TRBD2
CDR3aa: CASRQGLAGGNTQYF
CDR3nt: TGCGCCAGCAGGCAGGGACTAGCGGGGGGGAATACGCAGTATTTT

v_gene: TRBV12-5
j_gene: TRBJ2-5
abundance: few
d_gene: -
CDR3aa: CASGQEGEETQYF
CDR3nt: TGTGCTAGTGGTCAAGAGGGGGAAGAGACCCAGTACTTC

v_gene: TRBV5-6
j_gene: TRBJ1-4
abundance: -
d_gene: -
CDR3aa: CASRSTRQPQEKLFF
CDR3nt: TGTGCCAGCAGATCGACCCGACAGCCGCAGGAAAAACTGTTTTTT

v_gene: TRBV27
j_gene: TRBJ1-5
abundance: -
d_gene: -
CDR3aa: CASRMHGVGNQPQHF
CDR3nt: TGTGCCAGCAGGATGCACGGGGTCGGCAATCAGCCCCAGCATTTT

v_gene: TRBV4-3
j_gene: TRBJ2-3
abundance: -
d_gene: -
CDR3aa: CASSQDYGVIPDTQYF
CDR3nt: TGCGCCAGCAGCCAAGATTACGGGGTGATCCCAGATACGCAGTATTTT

v_gene: TRBV18
j_gene: TRBJ2-7
abundance: -
d_gene: TRBD1
CDR3aa: CASSQGAQTYEQYF
CDR3nt: TGTGCCAGCTCGCAGGGGGCGCAGACCTACGAGCAGTACTTC

v_gene: TRBV6-5
j_gene: TRBJ1-2
abundance: -
d_gene: TRBD1
CDR3aa: CASSYRDRVSGYTF
CDR3nt: TGTGCCAGCAGTTACAGGGACAGAGTCAGTGGCTACACCTTC

v_gene: TRBV18
j_gene: TRBJ1-4
abundance: once
d_gene: -
CDR3aa: CASSPTGNELFF
CDR3nt: TGTGCCAGCTCACCGACAGGCAATGAACTGTTTTTT

v_gene: TRBV7-3
j_gene: TRBJ2-1
abundance: -
d_gene: -
CDR3aa: CASSLRGSEGNEQFF
CDR3nt: TGTGCCAGCAGCTTAAGGGGTAGTGAGGGCAATGAGCAGTTCTTC

v_gene: TRBV5-1
j_gene: TRBJ1-2
abundance: -
d_gene: -
CDR3aa: CASSLGTGYGYTF
CDR3nt: TGCGCCAGCAGCTTGGGAACAGGCTATGGCTACACCTTC

v_gene: TRBV7-3
j_gene: TRBJ1-2
abundance: -
d_gene: TRBD1
CDR3aa: CASSPDARGGTGGVGNYGYTF
CDR3nt: TGTGCCAGCAGCCCCGACGCAAGGGGGGGGACAGGGGGAGTTGGGAACTATGGCTACACCTTC

v_gene: TRBV15
j_gene: TRBJ2-5
abundance: -
d_gene: -
CDR3aa: CATSRDPTPQETQYF
CDR3nt: TGTGCCACCAGCAGAGATCCGACTCCCCAAGAGACCCAGTACTTC

v_gene: TRBV7-3
j_gene: TRBJ1-6
abundance: -
d_gene: -
CDR3aa: CASSLRPGERSPLHF
CDR3nt: TGTGCCAGCAGCTTAAGGCCAGGGGAACGATCACCCCTCCACTTT

v_gene: TRBV18
j_gene: TRBJ1-2
abundance: -
d_gene: -
CDR3aa: CASSPPEPPNYGYTF
CDR3nt: TGTGCCAGCTCACCACCGGAACCACCAAACTATGGCTACACCTTC

v_gene: TRBV5-4
j_gene: TRBJ1-2
abundance: -
d_gene: -
CDR3aa: CASSLPGGANGYTF
CDR3nt: TGTGCCAGCAGCTTGCCGGGGGGGGCGAATGGCTACACCTTC

v_gene: TRBV19
j_gene: TRBJ1-5
abundance: -
d_gene: -
CDR3aa: CASSIRDYSNQPQHF
CDR3nt: TGTGCCAGTAGTATTCGAGATTATAGCAATCAGCCCCAGCATTTT

v_gene: TRBV7-9
j_gene: TRBJ1-1
abundance: -
d_gene: -
CDR3aa: CASSLLERGRAFF
CDR3nt: TGTGCCAGCAGCTTACTGGAACGGGGTAGGGCTTTCTTT

v_gene: TRBV2
j_gene: TRBJ2-5
abundance: once
d_gene: -
CDR3aa: CASSEERRETQYF
CDR3nt: TGTGCCAGCAGTGAAGAACGCAGGGAGACCCAGTACTTC

v_gene: TRBV6-5
j_gene: TRBJ2-3
abundance: once
d_gene: TRBD2
CDR3aa: CASKGGGRSDTQYF
CDR3nt: TGTGCCAGCAAAGGCGGGGGGAGGTCAGATACGCAGTATTTT

v_gene: TRBV11-2
j_gene: TRBJ2-5
abundance: -
d_gene: -
CDR3aa: CASSLAGGRRETQYF
CDR3nt: TGTGCCAGCAGCTTAGCAGGAGGGAGGAGAGAGACCCAGTACTTC

v_gene: TRBV19
j_gene: TRBJ1-4
abundance: -
d_gene: -
CDR3aa: CASSAGEATNEKLFF
CDR3nt: TGTGCCAGTAGTGCGGGCGAGGCAACTAATGAAAAACTGTTTTTT

v_gene: TRBV7-9
j_gene: TRBJ2-7
abundance: -
d_gene: -
CDR3aa: CASSFSVGTQSIHEQYF
CDR3nt: TGTGCCAGCAGCTTCTCGGTAGGGACTCAATCCATCCACGAGCAGTACTTC

v_gene: TRBV5-1
j_gene: TRBJ1-2
abundance: -
d_gene: -
CDR3aa: CASSLTRGNYGYTF
CDR3nt: TGCGCCAGCAGCTTGACCAGGGGTAACTATGGCTACACCTTC

v_gene: TRBV2
j_gene: TRBJ2-6
abundance: -
d_gene: -
CDR3aa: CASSDARGAGANVLTF
CDR3nt: TGTGCCAGCAGTGACGCCAGGGGTGCTGGGGCCAACGTCCTGACTTTC

v_gene: TRBV7-9
j_gene: TRBJ2-7
abundance: -
d_gene: -
CDR3aa: CASSLPQAYEQYF
CDR3nt: TGTGCCAGCAGCCTTCCCCAAGCCTACGAGCAGTACTTC

v_gene: TRBV5-1
j_gene: TRBJ2-3
abundance: -
d_gene: TRBD2
CDR3aa: CASSWDSGGAPDTQYF
CDR3nt: TGCGCCAGCAGCTGGGATAGCGGGGGGGCCCCAGATACGCAGTATTTT

v_gene: TRBV9
j_gene: TRBJ2-2
abundance: -
d_gene: -
CDR3aa: CASSSTQGKSTGELFF
CDR3nt: TGTGCCAGCAGCTCTACACAGGGAAAGAGCACCGGGGAGCTGTTTTTT

v_gene: TRBV10-3
j_gene: TRBJ1-6
abundance: -
d_gene: -
CDR3aa: CAISEQAGNSPLHF
CDR3nt: TGTGCCATCAGTGAGCAGGCAGGGAATTCACCCCTCCACTTT

v_gene: TRBV7-3
j_gene: TRBJ2-5
abundance: once
d_gene: -
CDR3aa: CASSLKGHLGETQYF
CDR3nt: TGTGCCAGCAGCTTAAAGGGGCACCTCGGGGAGACCCAGTACTTC